What follows describes a single T cell receptor (beta chain). The data were taken from a study of blood T cell repertoires in COVID-19. Across the study: T cells, B-cell-depleted T cells, or PBMCs provided the cDNA or gDNA that served as material.

From germline, CDR1 is ENHRY and CDR2 SYGVKD. This CDR3 region has 13 residues. V shed 10 bases and J 0 bases; nucleotides not matched to a gene: 5. The protocol was immunoSEQ multiplex PCR, while the TCRdb copy is restricted to in-frame clones and leaves out a portion. Of roughly 250,000 clones listed, approximately 86% are singletons. This TCR derives from a woman in her twenties or thirties with acute COVID-19. This chain uses TRBV10-3 with TRBJ1-1; 7 positions match TRBD1. Sequencing used PBMCs or T cells enriched from blood (not recorded which). The DNA for the CDR3 is TGTGCCACCCGACAGGGATTGAACACTGAAGCTTTCTTT. This gives the protein CATRQGLNTEAFF.